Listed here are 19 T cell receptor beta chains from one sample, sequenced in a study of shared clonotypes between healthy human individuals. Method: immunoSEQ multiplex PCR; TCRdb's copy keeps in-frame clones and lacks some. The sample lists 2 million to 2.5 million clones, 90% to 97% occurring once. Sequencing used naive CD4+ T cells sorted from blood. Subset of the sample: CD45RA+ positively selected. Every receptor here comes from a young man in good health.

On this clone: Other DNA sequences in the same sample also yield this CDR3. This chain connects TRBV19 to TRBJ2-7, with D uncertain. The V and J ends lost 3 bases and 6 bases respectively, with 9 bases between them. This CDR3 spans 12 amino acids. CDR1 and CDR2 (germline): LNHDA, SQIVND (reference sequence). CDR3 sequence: CASSIAGREQYF. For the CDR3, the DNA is TGTGCCAGTAGTATCGCCGGGCGCGAGCAGTACTTC. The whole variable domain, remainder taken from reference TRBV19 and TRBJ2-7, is DGGITQSPKYLFRKEGQNVTLSCEQNLNHDAMYWYRQDPGQGLRLIYYSQIVNDFQKGDIAEGYSVSREKKESFPLTVTSAQKNPTAFYLCASSIAGREQYFGPGTRLTVT.

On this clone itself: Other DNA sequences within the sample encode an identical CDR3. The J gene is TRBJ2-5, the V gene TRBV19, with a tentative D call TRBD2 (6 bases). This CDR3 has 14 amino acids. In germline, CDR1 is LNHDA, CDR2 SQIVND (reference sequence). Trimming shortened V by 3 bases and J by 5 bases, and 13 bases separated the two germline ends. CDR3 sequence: CASSIGGSRETQYF. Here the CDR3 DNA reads TGTGCCAGTAGTATTGGAGGGTCCCGGGAGACCCAGTACTTC.

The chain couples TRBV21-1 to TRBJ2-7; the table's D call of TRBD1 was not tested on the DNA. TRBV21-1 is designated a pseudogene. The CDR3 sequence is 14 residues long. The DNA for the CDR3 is TGTGCCAGGTTCCCGGGACAGGGTACCTACGAGCAGTACTTC. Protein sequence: CARFPGQGTYEQYF.

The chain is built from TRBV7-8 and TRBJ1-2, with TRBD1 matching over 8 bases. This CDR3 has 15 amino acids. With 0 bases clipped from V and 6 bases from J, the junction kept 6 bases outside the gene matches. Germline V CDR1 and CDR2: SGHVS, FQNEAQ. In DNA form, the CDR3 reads TGTGCCAGCAGCTTAGCTGGACAGGGAATCGATGGCTACACCTTC. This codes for CASSLAGQGIDGYTF. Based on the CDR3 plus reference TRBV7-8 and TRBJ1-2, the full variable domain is GAGVSQSPRYKVAKRGQDVALRCDPISGHVSLFWYQQALGQGPEFLTYFQNEAQLDKSGLPSDRFFAERPEGSVSTLKIQRTQQEDSAVYLCASSLAGQGIDGYTFGSGTRLTVV.

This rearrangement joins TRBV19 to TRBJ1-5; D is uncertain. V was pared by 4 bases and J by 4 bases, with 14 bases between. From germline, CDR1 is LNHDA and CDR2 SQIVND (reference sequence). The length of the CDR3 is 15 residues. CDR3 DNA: TGTGCCAGTAGTACAGGACGGGAGACTAATCAGCCCCAGCATTTT. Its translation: CASSTGRETNQPQHF.

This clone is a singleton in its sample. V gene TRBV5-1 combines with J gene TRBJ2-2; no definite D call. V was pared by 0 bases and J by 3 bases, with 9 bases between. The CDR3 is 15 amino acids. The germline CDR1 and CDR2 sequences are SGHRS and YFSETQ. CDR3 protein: CASSLEGSYTGELFF. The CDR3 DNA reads TGCGCCAGCAGCTTGGAGGGTTCATACACCGGGGAGCTGTTTTTT.

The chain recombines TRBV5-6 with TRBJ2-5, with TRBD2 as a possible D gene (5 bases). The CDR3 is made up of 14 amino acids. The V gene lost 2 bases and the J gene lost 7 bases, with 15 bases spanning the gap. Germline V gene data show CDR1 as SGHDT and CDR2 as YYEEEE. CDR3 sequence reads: CASSFSLASGTQYF. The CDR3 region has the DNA TGTGCCAGCAGCTTCTCGCTAGCCTCAGGGACCCAGTACTTC.

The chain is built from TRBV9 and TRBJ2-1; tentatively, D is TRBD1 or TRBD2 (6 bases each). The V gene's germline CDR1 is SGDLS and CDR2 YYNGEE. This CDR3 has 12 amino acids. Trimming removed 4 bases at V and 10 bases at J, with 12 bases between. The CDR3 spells CASSLRRGEQFF. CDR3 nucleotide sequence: TGTGCCAGCAGCCTACGGAGGGGGGAGCAGTTCTTC.

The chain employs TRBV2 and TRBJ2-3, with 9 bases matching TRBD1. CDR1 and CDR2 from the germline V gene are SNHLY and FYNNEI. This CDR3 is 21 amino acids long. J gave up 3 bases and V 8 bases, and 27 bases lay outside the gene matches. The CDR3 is CASYRTGNIKGRGQGTDTQYF. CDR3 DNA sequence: TGTGCCAGCTACCGGACAGGGAATATTAAGGGTAGGGGACAGGGAACAGATACGCAGTATTTT.

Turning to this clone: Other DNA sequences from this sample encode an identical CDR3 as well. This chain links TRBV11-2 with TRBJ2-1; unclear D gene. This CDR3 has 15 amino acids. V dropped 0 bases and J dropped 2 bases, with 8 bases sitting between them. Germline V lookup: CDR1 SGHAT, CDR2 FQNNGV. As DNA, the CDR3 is TGTGCCAGCAGCTTAGATCGGAGCCCCTACAATGAGCAGTTCTTC. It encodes CASSLDRSPYNEQFF.

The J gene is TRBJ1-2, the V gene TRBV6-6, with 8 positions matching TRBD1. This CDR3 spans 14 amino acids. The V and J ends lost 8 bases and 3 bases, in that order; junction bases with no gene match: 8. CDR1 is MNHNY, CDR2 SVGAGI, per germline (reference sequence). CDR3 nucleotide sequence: TGTGCCAGCCAGGGACAGGAGTCGGACTATGGCTACACCTTC. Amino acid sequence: CASQGQESDYGYTF.

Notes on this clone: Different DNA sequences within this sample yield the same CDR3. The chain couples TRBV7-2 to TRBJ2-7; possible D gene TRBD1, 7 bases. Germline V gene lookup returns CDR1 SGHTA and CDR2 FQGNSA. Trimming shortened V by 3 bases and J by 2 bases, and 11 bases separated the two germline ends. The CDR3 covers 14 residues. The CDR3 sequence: CASSLDRTTYEQYF. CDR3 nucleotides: TGTGCCAGCAGCTTGGACAGGACTACCTACGAGCAGTACTTC.

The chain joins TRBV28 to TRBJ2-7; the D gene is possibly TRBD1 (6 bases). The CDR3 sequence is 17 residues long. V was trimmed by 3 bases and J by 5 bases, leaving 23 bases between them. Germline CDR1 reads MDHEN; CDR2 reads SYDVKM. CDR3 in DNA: TGTGCCAGCAGTTTCGCACAACAGGGTATCCGGTATAACGAGCAGTACTTC. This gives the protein CASSFAQQGIRYNEQYF.

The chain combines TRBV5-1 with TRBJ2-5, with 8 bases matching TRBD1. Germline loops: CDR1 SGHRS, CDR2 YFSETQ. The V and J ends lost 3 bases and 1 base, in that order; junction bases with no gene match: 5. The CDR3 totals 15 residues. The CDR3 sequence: CASSSQGAPQETQYF. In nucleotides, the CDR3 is TGCGCCAGCAGCTCCCAGGGGGCCCCCCAAGAGACCCAGTACTTC.

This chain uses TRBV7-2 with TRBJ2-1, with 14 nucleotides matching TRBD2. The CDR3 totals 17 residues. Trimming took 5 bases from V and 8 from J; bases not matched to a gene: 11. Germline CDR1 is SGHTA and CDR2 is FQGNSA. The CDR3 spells CASSPRSSGLAGDEQFF. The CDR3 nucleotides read TGTGCCAGCAGCCCGCGCAGTTCGGGACTAGCGGGAGATGAGCAGTTCTTC.

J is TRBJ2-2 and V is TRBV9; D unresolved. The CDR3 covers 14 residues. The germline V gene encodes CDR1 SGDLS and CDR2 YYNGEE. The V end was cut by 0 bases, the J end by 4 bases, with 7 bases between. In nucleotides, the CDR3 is TGTGCCAGCAGCGTAGCGGCAGCCACCGGGGAGCTGTTTTTT. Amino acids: CASSVAAATGELFF.

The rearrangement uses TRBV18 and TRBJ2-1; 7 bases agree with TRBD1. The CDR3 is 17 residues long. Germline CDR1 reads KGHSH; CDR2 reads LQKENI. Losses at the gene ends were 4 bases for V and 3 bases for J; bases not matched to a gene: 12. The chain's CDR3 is CASSLQGSQANYNEQFF. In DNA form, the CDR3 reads TGTGCCAGCTCACTACAGGGGTCACAAGCTAACTACAATGAGCAGTTCTTC.

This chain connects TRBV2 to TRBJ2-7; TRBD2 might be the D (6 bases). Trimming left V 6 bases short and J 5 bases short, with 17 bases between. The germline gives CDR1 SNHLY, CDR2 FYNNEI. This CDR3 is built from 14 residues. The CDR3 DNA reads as TGTGCCAGCAGGATCGGGGGACTGATTGACGAGCAGTACTTC. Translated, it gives CASRIGGLIDEQYF.

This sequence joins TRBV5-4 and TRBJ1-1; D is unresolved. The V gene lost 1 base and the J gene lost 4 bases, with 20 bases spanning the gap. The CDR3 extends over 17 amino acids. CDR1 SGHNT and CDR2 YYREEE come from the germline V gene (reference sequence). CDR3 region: CASSLRHGSPFSTEAFF. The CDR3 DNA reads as TGTGCCAGCAGCTTGAGACACGGCAGCCCTTTTAGCACTGAAGCTTTCTTT.